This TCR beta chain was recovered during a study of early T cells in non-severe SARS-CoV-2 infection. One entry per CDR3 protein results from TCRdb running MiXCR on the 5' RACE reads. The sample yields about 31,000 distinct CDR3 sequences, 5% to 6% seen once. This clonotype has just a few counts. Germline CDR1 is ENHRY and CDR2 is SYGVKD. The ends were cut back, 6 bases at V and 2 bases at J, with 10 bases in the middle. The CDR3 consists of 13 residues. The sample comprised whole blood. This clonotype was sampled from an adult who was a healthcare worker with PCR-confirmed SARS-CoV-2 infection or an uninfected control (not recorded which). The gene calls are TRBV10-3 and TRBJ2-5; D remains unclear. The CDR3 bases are TGTGCCATCAGACTGAACGGACAAGAGACCCAGTACTTC. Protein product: CAIRLNGQETQYF.